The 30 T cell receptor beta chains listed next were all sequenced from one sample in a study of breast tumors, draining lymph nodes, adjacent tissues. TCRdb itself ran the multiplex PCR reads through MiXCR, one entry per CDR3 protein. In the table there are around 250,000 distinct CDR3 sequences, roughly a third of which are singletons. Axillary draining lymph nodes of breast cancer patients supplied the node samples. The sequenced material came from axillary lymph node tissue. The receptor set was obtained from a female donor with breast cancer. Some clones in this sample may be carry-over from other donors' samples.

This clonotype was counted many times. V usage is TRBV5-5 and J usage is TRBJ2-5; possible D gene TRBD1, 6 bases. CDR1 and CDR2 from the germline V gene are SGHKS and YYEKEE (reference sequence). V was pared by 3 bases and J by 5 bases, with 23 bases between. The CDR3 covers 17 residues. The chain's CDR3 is CASSSARWGLGRETQYF. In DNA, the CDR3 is TGTGCCAGCAGCTCAGCCCGTTGGGGGCTGGGCAGGGAGACCCAGTACTTC.

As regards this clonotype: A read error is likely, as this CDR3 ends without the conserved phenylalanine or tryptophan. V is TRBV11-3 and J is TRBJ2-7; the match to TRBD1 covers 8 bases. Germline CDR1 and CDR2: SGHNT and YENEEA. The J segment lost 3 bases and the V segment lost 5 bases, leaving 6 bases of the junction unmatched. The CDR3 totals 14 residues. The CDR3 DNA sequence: TGTGCCAGCAGCCCGGACAGGGTTCTCTACGAGCAGTACCTC. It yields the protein CASSPDRVLYEQYL.

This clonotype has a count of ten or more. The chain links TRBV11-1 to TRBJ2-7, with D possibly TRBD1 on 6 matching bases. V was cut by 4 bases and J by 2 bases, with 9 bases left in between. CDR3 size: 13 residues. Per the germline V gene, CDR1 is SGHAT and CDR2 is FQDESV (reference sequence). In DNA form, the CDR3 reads TGTGCCAGCAGCTCCCGGGACACCTACGAGCAGTACTTC. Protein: CASSSRDTYEQYF.

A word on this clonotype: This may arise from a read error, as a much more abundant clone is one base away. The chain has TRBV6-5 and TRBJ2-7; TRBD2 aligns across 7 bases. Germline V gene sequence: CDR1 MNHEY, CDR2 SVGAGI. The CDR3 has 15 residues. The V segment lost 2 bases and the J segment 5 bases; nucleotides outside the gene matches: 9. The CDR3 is CASSYGASGSHEQYF. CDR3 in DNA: TGTGCCAGCAGTTACGGCGCTAGCGGTTCCCACGAGCAGTACTTC.

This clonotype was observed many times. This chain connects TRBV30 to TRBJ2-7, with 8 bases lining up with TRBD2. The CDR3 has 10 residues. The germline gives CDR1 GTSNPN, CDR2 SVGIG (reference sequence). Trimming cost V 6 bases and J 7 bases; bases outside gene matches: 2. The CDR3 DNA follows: TGTGCCTGTTTAGCGGGAGAGCAGTACTTC. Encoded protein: CACLAGEQYF.

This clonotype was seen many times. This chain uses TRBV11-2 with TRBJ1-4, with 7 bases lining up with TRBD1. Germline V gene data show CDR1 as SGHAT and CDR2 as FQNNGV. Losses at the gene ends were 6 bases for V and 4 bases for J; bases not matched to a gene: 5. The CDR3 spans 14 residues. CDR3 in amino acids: CASRTGYSNEKLFF. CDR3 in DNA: TGTGCCAGCAGGACAGGGTACAGTAATGAAAAACTGTTTTTT.

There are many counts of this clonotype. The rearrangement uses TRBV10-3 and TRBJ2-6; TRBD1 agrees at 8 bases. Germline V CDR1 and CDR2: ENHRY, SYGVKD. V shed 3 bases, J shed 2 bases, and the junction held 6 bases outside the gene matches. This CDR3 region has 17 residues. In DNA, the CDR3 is TGTGCCATCAGTGATCCCAGGGGGCGAGCTGGGGCCAACGTCCTGACTTTC. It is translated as CAISDPRGRAGANVLTF.

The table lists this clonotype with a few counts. CDR3 coding DNA: TGTGCCAGCAGCAGGCGGACAGGCGGCAATCAGCCCCAGCATTTT. Protein sequence: CASSRRTGGNQPQHF. The chain recombines TRBV5-5 with TRBJ1-5; TRBD1 matches 7 bases. The CDR3 sequence is 15 residues long. The germline CDR1 and CDR2 sequences are SGHKS and YYEKEE (reference sequence). V dropped 4 bases and J dropped 2; count of bases not matched to a gene: 6.

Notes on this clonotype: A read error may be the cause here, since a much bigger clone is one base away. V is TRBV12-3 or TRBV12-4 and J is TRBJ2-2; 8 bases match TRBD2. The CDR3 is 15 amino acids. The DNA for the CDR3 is TGTGCCGGCAGATTAGCGGGGCTCGGCGGCGGGGAGCTGTTTTTT. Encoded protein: CAGRLAGLGGGELFF.

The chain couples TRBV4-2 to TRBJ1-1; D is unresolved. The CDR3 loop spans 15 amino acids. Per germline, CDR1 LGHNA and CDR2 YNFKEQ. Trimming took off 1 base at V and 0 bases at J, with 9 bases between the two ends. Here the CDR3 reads CASSQGHHMNTEAFF. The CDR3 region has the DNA TGTGCCAGCAGCCAAGGACACCACATGAACACTGAAGCTTTCTTT.

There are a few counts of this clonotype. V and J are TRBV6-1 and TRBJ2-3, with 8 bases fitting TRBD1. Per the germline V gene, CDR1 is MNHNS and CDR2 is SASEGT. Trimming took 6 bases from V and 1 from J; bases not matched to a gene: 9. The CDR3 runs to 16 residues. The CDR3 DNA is TGTGCCAGCAGCCTTGACAGGGGATGGGGCACAGATACGCAGTATTTT. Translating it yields CASSLDRGWGTDTQYF.

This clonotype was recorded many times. The CDR3 sequence: CASSPWNTGELFF. The CDR3 coding sequence is TGTGCCAGCAGCCCCTGGAACACCGGGGAGCTGTTTTTT. The chain employs TRBV7-2 and TRBJ2-2, with no clear D. V shed 5 bases and J shed 1 base, with 5 bases lying between them. Germline V gene data show CDR1 as SGHTA and CDR2 as FQGNSA. The CDR3 is 13 amino acids.

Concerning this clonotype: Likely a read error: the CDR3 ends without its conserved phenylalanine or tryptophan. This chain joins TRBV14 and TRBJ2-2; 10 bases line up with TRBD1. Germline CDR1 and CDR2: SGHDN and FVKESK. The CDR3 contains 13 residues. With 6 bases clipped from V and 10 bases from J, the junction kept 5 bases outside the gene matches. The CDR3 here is CASRGTGAQELFS. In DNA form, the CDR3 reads TGTGCCAGCAGAGGGACAGGGGCCCAGGAGCTGTTTTCT.

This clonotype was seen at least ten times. CDR3 sequence reads: CASSQDLGTGVEQYF. The DNA of the CDR3 is TGCGCCAGCAGCCAAGATCTCGGGACAGGGGTCGAGCAGTACTTC. The chain has TRBV4-3 and TRBJ2-7, with 10 bases matching TRBD1. V lost 0 bases to trimming and J lost 6 bases; unmatched junction nucleotides: 5. Germline CDR1 reads LGHNA; CDR2 reads YSLEER. The CDR3 sequence is 15 residues long.

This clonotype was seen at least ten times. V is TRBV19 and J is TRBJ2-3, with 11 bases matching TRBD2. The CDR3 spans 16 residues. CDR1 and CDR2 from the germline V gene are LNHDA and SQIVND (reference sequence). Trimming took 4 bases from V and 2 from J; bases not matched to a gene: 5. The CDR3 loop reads CASSRGLAGNTDTQYF. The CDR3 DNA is TGTGCCAGTAGTAGAGGACTAGCGGGTAACACAGATACGCAGTATTTT.

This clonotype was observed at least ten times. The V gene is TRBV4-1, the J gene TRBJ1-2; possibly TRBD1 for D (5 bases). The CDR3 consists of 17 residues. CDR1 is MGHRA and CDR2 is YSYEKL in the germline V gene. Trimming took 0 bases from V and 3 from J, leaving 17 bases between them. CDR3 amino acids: CASSQDGAVDTYYGYTF. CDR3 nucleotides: TGCGCCAGCAGCCAAGATGGGGCGGTCGACACGTACTATGGCTACACCTTC.

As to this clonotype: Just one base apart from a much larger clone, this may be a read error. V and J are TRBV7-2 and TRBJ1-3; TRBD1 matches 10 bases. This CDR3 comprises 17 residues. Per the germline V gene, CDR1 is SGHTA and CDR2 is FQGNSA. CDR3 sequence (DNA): TGTGCCAGCAGCTTAGGACAGGGGGCCAGCTCTGGAAACCCCATATATTTT. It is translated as CASSLGQGASSGNPIYF.

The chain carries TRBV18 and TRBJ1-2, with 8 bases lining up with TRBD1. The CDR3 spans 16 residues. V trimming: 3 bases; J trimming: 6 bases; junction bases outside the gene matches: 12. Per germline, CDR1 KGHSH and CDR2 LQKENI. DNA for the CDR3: TGTGCCAGCTCACCCGCTCTACCCGGGACAGGTCATGGCTACACCTTC. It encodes CASSPALPGTGHGYTF.

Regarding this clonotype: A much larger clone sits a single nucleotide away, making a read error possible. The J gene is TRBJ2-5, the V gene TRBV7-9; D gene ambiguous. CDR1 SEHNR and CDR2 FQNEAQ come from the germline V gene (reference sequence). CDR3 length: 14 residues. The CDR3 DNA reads TGTGCCAGCAGCCCTCCTAACATTCTGGAGACCCAGTGCTTC. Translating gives CASSPPNILETQCF.

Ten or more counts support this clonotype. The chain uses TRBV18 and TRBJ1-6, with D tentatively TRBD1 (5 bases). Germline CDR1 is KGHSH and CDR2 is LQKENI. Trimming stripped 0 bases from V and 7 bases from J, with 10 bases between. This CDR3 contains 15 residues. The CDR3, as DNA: TGTGCCAGCTCACCACCGGACGGGGGAAATTCACCCCTCCACTTT. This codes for CASSPPDGGNSPLHF.

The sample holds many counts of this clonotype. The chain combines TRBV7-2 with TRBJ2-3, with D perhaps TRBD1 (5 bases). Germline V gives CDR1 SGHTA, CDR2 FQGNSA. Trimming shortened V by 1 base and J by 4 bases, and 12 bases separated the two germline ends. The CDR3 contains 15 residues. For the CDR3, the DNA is TGTGCCAGCAGCTTAGGCCTCAGGGAATCAGATACGCAGTATTTT. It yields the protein CASSLGLRESDTQYF.

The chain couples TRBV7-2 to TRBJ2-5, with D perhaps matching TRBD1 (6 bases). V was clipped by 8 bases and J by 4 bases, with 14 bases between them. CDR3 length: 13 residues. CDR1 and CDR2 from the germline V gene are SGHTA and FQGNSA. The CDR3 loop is CASGPGQRETQYF. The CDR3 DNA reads TGTGCCAGCGGTCCGGGACAAAGAGAGACCCAGTACTTC.

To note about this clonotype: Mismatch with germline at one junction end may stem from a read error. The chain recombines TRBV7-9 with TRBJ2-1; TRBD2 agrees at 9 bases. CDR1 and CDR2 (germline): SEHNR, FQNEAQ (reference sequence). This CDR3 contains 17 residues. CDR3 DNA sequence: TGTGCCAGCAGCGCGTACTGGCTAGCGGGATTCTACAATCAGCAGTTCTTC. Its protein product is CASSAYWLAGFYNQQFF.

CDR3 sequence: CATSGGTSGTDTQYF. DNA of the CDR3: TGTGCCACCAGCGGCGGGACTAGCGGGACAGATACGCAGTATTTT. V usage is TRBV15 and J usage is TRBJ2-3, with 12 bases aligning to TRBD2. Germline V CDR1 and CDR2: LNHNV, YYDKDF (reference sequence). Losses at the gene ends were 5 bases for V and 3 bases for J; bases not matched to a gene: 3. The CDR3 has 15 amino acids.

The CDR3 bases are TGTGCCAGCAGCCGAAGGACAGCGGGCGCATGGGACTATGGCTACACCTTC. Translating it yields CASSRRTAGAWDYGYTF. J is TRBJ1-2 and V is TRBV5-5, with a weak D call TRBD1 (6 bases). V shed 4 bases and J shed 3 bases, with 22 bases lying between them. From germline, CDR1 is SGHKS and CDR2 YYEKEE (reference sequence). This CDR3 comprises 17 residues.

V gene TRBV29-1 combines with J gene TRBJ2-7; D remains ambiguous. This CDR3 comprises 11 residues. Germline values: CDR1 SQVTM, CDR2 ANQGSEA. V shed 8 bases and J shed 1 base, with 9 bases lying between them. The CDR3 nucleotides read TGCAGCCAAGATCGTTCCTACGAGCAGTACTTC. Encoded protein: CSQDRSYEQYF.

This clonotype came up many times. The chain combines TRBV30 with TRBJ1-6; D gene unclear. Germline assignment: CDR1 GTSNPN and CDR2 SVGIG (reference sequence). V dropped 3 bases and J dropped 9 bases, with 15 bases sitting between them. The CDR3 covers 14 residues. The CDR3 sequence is CAWRKERIGSPLHF. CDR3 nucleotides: TGTGCCTGGAGGAAGGAACGGATCGGTTCACCCCTCCACTTT.

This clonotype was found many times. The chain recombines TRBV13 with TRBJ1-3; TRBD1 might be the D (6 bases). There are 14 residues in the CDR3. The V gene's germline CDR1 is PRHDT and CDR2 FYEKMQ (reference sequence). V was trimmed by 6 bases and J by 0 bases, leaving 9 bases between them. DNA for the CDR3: TGTGCCAGCAGTTCCAGGGGCTCTGGAAACACCATATATTTT. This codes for CASSSRGSGNTIYF. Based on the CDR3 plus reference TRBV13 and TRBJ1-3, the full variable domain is AAGVIQSPRHLIKEKRETATLKCYPIPRHDTVYWYQQGPGQDPQFLISFYEKMQSDKGSIPDRFSAQQFSDYHSELNMSSLELGDSALYFCASSSRGSGNTIYFGEGSWLTVV.

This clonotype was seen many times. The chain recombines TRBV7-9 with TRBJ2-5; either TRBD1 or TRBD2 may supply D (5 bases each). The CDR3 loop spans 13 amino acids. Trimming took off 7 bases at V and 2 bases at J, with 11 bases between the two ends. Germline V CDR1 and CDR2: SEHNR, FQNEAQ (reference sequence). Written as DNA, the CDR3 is TGTGCCAGCAACCCGTGGGGGCAAGAGACCCAGTACTTC. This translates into CASNPWGQETQYF.

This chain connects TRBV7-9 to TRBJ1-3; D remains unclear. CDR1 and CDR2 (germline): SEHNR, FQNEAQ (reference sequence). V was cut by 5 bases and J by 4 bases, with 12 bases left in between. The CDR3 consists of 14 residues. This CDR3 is CASSPIGPGNTIYF. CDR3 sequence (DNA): TGTGCCAGCAGCCCAATAGGGCCCGGAAACACCATATATTTT.